The 32 T cell receptor beta chains listed next were all sequenced from one sample in a study of blood T cell dynamics during melanoma immunotherapy. Repertoires were generated with immunoSEQ multiplex PCR, while TCRdb's copy carries only in-frame clones and drops some. This table holds approximately 9,700 clones, roughly 90% found once. Documented time point: pre-treatment baseline. The input for sequencing was blood, taken from a patient treated with checkpoint blockade. The source is a human donor with melanoma.

This clone has only one observation. CDR3: CASSPRDRGRGEQFF. The CDR3 nucleotides are TGTGCCAGCAGCCCCCGGGACAGGGGGCGAGGTGAGCAGTTCTTC. The chain recombines TRBV7-9 with TRBJ2-1, with 12 bases that match TRBD1. Trimming took 5 bases from V and 9 from J; bases not matched to a gene: 8. Germline CDR1 SEHNR, CDR2 FQNEAQ (reference sequence). The CDR3 is 15 residues long. Looking up the rest from reference TRBV7-9 and TRBJ2-1 gives the full variable domain: DTGVSQNPRHKITKRGQNVTFRCDPISEHNRLYWYRQTLGQGPEFLTYFQNEAQLEKSRLLSDRFSAERPKGSFSTLEIQRTEQGDSAMYLCASSPRDRGRGEQFFGPGTRLTVL.

This clone was detected once. This chain joins TRBV18 and TRBJ1-1; 7 positions agree with TRBD1. Germline CDR1 is KGHSH and CDR2 is LQKENI. V lost 5 bases and J lost 1; bases outside the gene matches: 1. The length of the CDR3 is 13 residues. The CDR3 nucleotides are TGTGCCAGCTCAGGACAGGCGAACACTGAAGCTTTCTTT. Its protein product is CASSGQANTEAFF. The variable domain in full, with the rest retrieved from reference TRBV18 and TRBJ1-1, is NAGVMQNPRHLVRRRGQEARLRCSPMKGHSHVYWYRQLPEEGLKFMVYLQKENIIDESGMPKERFSAEFPKEGPSILRIQQVVRGDSAAYFCASSGQANTEAFFGQGTRLTVV.

This chain joins TRBV18 and TRBJ1-1; the D is unclear. CDR1 is KGHSH, CDR2 LQKENI, per germline. The CDR3 is 13 residues long. V lost 6 bases and J lost 2, with 10 bases in between. The CDR3 DNA reads TGTGCCAGCTCCCTCTCACAAAACACTGAAGCTTTCTTT. Translating gives CASSLSQNTEAFF.

The rearrangement joins TRBV6-5 to TRBJ1-6; D ambiguous. The CDR3 sequence is 16 residues long. Germline loops: CDR1 MNHEY, CDR2 SVGAGI. Between the trimmed V and J ends, which lost 3 bases and 8 bases, there was a span of 17 bases. The CDR3 loop is CASSYASGVGDSPLHF. The CDR3 DNA follows: TGTGCCAGCAGTTATGCGAGCGGGGTTGGGGATTCACCCCTCCACTTT.

This chain joins TRBV30 and TRBJ1-3; tentative D call: TRBD1 (5 bases). V was shortened by 0 bases and J by 0 bases, with 9 bases between the two germline ends. This CDR3 contains 15 residues. Germline V gene data show CDR1 as GTSNPN and CDR2 as SVGIG (reference sequence). The CDR3 DNA reads TGTGCCTGGAGTGTTGGGGACCACTCTGGAAACACCATATATTTT. Translation: CAWSVGDHSGNTIYF.

In its sample, this clone was seen a few times. The chain uses TRBV5-1 and TRBJ2-1; D remains ambiguous. V lost 4 bases, J lost 4 bases, and 15 bases lay in between. Germline CDR1 is SGHRS and CDR2 is YFSETQ. There are 15 residues in the CDR3. CDR3 DNA: TGCGCCAGCAGCCCGACGACGGTGGGGTACAATGAGCAGTTCTTC. Its translation: CASSPTTVGYNEQFF.

This sequence joins TRBV27 and TRBJ2-2, with a tentative D call TRBD2 (5 bases). V was cut by 5 bases and J by 3 bases, with 16 bases left in between. The germline V gene encodes CDR1 MNHEY and CDR2 SMNVEV (reference sequence). This CDR3 has 16 amino acids. As DNA, the CDR3 is TGTGCCAGCAGTCAAGAGTGGATGGAGGACACCGGGGAGCTGTTTTTT. Translated: CASSQEWMEDTGELFF.

CDR3 amino acids: CASRSGGGANEQFF. CDR3 nucleotides: TGTGCCAGTAGATCAGGAGGGGGCGCAAATGAGCAGTTCTTC. The chain is built from TRBV19 and TRBJ2-1; tentative D call: TRBD1 (7 bases). The germline CDR1 and CDR2 sequences are LNHDA and SQIVND (reference sequence). V was pared by 6 bases and J by 7 bases, with 16 bases between. The CDR3 is 14 residues long.

This clone was seen just once. The J gene is TRBJ2-5, the V gene TRBV11-2; tentative D call: TRBD2 (8 bases). Germline lookup yields CDR1 SGHAT and CDR2 FQNNGV. The CDR3 spans 17 residues. V shed 1 base and J shed 5 bases, with 20 bases lying between them. CDR3 bases: TGTGCCAGCAGCTTAGTAGGGGGCCGGGGGGGCCCGGAGACCCAGTACTTC. Protein sequence: CASSLVGGRGGPETQYF.

The chain is built from TRBV28 and TRBJ1-4; D is perhaps TRBD1 (6 bases). The germline V and J ends were trimmed by 1 base and 7 bases, with 16 bases remaining between them. In germline, CDR1 is MDHEN, CDR2 SYDVKM. This CDR3 has 16 residues. The CDR3 nucleotides are TGTGCCAGCAGTTTATATAATGGAGGGGGAAGTGAAAAACTGTTTTTT. The encoded protein is CASSLYNGGGSEKLFF.

The sample holds one count of this clone. The CDR3 DNA reads as TGTGCCAGCAGCCCAGGTCTTTTGGGCACTGAAGCTTTCTTT. As protein: CASSPGLLGTEAFF. The rearrangement links TRBV7-9 to TRBJ1-1; D not resolved. CDR3 length: 14 amino acids. Between the trimmed V and J ends, which lost 5 bases and 4 bases, there was a span of 14 bases. Germline lookup yields CDR1 SEHNR and CDR2 FQNEAQ (reference sequence).

This clone was counted once. The chain joins TRBV25-1 to TRBJ1-4, with D hard to call. This CDR3 contains 15 residues. Germline values: CDR1 MGHDK, CDR2 SYGVNS. Trimming shortened V by 2 bases and J by 1 base, and 8 bases separated the two germline ends. CDR3: CASSERFGTNEKLFF. In DNA form, the CDR3 reads TGTGCCAGCAGTGAAAGGTTCGGAACTAATGAAAAACTGTTTTTT.

This chain joins TRBV19 and TRBJ1-5, with 12 positions matching TRBD1. Germline CDR1 reads LNHDA; CDR2 reads SQIVND (reference sequence). This CDR3 region has 18 residues. The V and J ends lost 3 bases and 0 bases, in that order; junction bases with no gene match: 6. CDR3 bases: TGTGCCAGTAGTATCGGGACAGGGGGCATTCGTAGCAATCAGCCCCAGCATTTT. Translation: CASSIGTGGIRSNQPQHF.

The V gene is TRBV14, the J gene TRBJ2-1; no reliable D call. CDR1 and CDR2 from the germline V gene are SGHDN and FVKESK. CDR3 length: 16 residues. Between the trimmed V and J ends, which lost 0 bases and 2 bases, there was a span of 11 bases. The CDR3 here is CASSQDMYYPYNEQFF. The CDR3 DNA reads as TGTGCCAGCAGCCAAGATATGTACTATCCCTACAATGAGCAGTTCTTC.

CDR3 sequence (DNA): TGCGCCAGCAGCCCTCTTATTGACAGGGCTAATGAAAAACTGTTTTTT. Protein sequence: CASSPLIDRANEKLFF. The rearrangement uses TRBV5-1 and TRBJ1-4; 7 bases match TRBD1. Germline V gene lookup returns CDR1 SGHRS and CDR2 YFSETQ. CDR3 length: 16 residues. With 4 bases clipped from V and 3 bases from J, the junction kept 9 bases outside the gene matches.

The chain has TRBV7-9 and TRBJ1-1; no clear D. CDR3 size: 11 residues. Trimming took 0 bases from V and 11 from J, leaving 7 bases between them. Germline V CDR1 and CDR2: SEHNR, FQNEAQ (reference sequence). CDR3: CASSLASPAFF. DNA of the CDR3: TGTGCCAGCAGCTTAGCCAGTCCCGCTTTCTTT.

This chain links TRBV4-1 with TRBJ1-6; the D is unclear. The V gene lost 4 bases and the J gene lost 0 bases, with 10 bases spanning the gap. The CDR3 length is 16 residues. Germline V gene data show CDR1 as MGHRA and CDR2 as YSYEKL. The CDR3, as DNA: TGCGCCAGCAGCCGGACGTCGAGCTCCTATAATTCACCCCTCCACTTT. This gives the protein CASSRTSSSYNSPLHF.

This clone was found a few times. The genes are TRBV19 and TRBJ2-1; tentatively, D is TRBD1 or TRBD2 (6 bases each). Germline CDR1 is LNHDA and CDR2 is SQIVND (reference sequence). The length of the CDR3 is 15 residues. The V and J ends lost 3 bases and 6 bases respectively, with 15 bases between them. In DNA, the CDR3 is TGTGCCAGTAGTATGCTCGCCGGGGGCCGCAATGAGCAGTTCTTC. Amino acids: CASSMLAGGRNEQFF. Variable domain in full (rest from reference TRBV19 and TRBJ2-1): DGGITQSPKYLFRKEGQNVTLSCEQNLNHDAMYWYRQDPGQGLRLIYYSQIVNDFQKGDIAEGYSVSREKKESFPLTVTSAQKNPTAFYLCASSMLAGGRNEQFFGPGTRLTVL.

The chain uses TRBV7-7 and TRBJ2-6; a possible D gene is TRBD2 (5 bases). CDR3 length equals 17 residues. From germline, CDR1 is SSHAT and CDR2 FNYEAQ (reference sequence). The V end was cut by 1 base, the J end by 0 bases, with 10 bases between. CDR3 nucleotide sequence: TGTGCCAGCAGCTTAGGCGGGCCGCTCTCTGGGGCCAACGTCCTGACTTTC. It codes for CASSLGGPLSGANVLTF.

Of note for this clone: The CDR3 ends on some other residue instead of the conserved phenylalanine or tryptophan, so this is likely a read error. This chain links TRBV2 with TRBJ1-1; TRBD1 might be the D (5 bases). V lost 4 bases to trimming and J lost 7 bases, with 16 bases between them. Germline CDR1 and CDR2: SNHLY and FYNNEI. This CDR3 contains 14 residues. The CDR3 nucleotides are TGTGCCAGCAGTGGTACGGGGGAAACGGGTGAAGCTTTCCTT. This encodes CASSGTGETGEAFL.

The V and J genes are TRBV5-1 and TRBJ1-1; the D gene is possibly TRBD1 (5 bases). Germline CDR1 and CDR2: SGHRS and YFSETQ. The CDR3 runs 13 residues. V lost 0 bases and J 10 bases, leaving 13 bases between the germline ends. CDR3 DNA: TGCGCCAGCAGCTTGGAGGGACGGCTCGGAGCTTTCTTT. Protein: CASSLEGRLGAFF.

V is TRBV30 and J is TRBJ2-5, with D tentatively TRBD2 (5 bases). Trimming took 2 bases from V and 7 from J, leaving 23 bases between them. Germline V CDR1 and CDR2: GTSNPN, SVGIG (reference sequence). CDR3 length: 16 residues. DNA for the CDR3: TGTGCCTGGAGTCCCCAATTCCTAGCCGAGGTCGGGACCCAGTACTTC. Its translation is CAWSPQFLAEVGTQYF.

The chain recombines TRBV2 with TRBJ1-2; TRBD1 matches 11 bases. There are 14 residues in the CDR3. V gave up 4 bases and J gave up 4 bases; unmatched junction bases: 2. Germline lookup yields CDR1 SNHLY and CDR2 FYNNEI. The CDR3 nucleotides read TGTGCCAGCAGTGGGACAGGGGGCAGCTATGGCTACACCTTC. Translation gives CASSGTGGSYGYTF.

This clone showed up just a few times. The J gene is TRBJ2-7, the V gene TRBV28; 13 bases are a match to TRBD2. Germline loops: CDR1 MDHEN, CDR2 SYDVKM. The CDR3 length is 16 residues. V shed 5 bases and J 5 bases; nucleotides not matched to a gene: 9. In DNA form, the CDR3 reads TGTGCCAGCAGTACCATATGGACTAGCGGGAGCGACGAGCAGTACGTC. It encodes CASSTIWTSGSDEQYV.

The chain uses TRBV7-9 and TRBJ2-5; 7 bases are a match to TRBD2. The V segment lost 1 base and the J segment 5 bases; nucleotides outside the gene matches: 4. Germline V gene lookup returns CDR1 SEHNR and CDR2 FQNEAQ (reference sequence). The CDR3 loop spans 14 amino acids. The CDR3 nucleotides read TGTGCCAGCAGCTTAGGGATTAGCGGGGAGACCCAGTACTTC. It yields the protein CASSLGISGETQYF.

The V and J genes are TRBV19 and TRBJ1-3, with a weak D call TRBD1 (5 bases). Germline V gives CDR1 LNHDA, CDR2 SQIVND (reference sequence). Trimming took off 3 bases at V and 0 bases at J, with 12 bases between the two ends. There are 16 residues in the CDR3. The CDR3 region is CASSIGTGASGNTIYF. In DNA form, the CDR3 reads TGTGCCAGTAGTATCGGCACAGGAGCCTCTGGAAACACCATATATTTT.

The rearrangement links TRBV5-8 to TRBJ2-4; 14 nucleotides match TRBD2. Trimming took 6 bases from V and 1 from J; bases not matched to a gene: 6. CDR3 size: 17 residues. In germline, CDR1 is SGHTS, CDR2 YDEGEE. CDR3: CASTGLAGAGAKNIQYF. The DNA of the CDR3 is TGTGCCAGCACGGGACTAGCGGGAGCGGGGGCCAAAAACATTCAGTACTTC. The full variable domain, its missing parts supplied by reference TRBV5-8 and TRBJ2-4, is EAGVTQSPTHLIKTRGQQATLRCSPISGHTSVYWYQQALGLGLQFLLWYDEGEERNRGNFPPRFSGRQFPNYSSELNVNALELEDSALYLCASTGLAGAGAKNIQYFGAGTRLSVL.

The V and J genes are TRBV5-5 and TRBJ2-2; the D is unclear. Trimming left V 2 bases short and J 4 bases short, with 15 bases between. This CDR3 spans 16 amino acids. CDR1 SGHKS and CDR2 YYEKEE come from the germline V gene (reference sequence). CDR3 bases: TGTGCCAGCAGCTTTATGCCAGACGAGATCACCGGGGAGCTGTTTTTT. Its protein is CASSFMPDEITGELFF.

This CDR3 is CASSFTGTGGYGYTF. The CDR3 coding sequence is TGTGCCAGCAGTTTCACAGGGACGGGTGGGTATGGCTACACCTTC. The chain joins TRBV6-5 to TRBJ1-2; weak D call: TRBD1 (6 bases). Germline CDR1 and CDR2: MNHEY and SVGAGI. V was clipped by 4 bases and J by 5 bases, with 17 bases between them. The CDR3 has 15 amino acids.

The rearrangement links TRBV7-9 to TRBJ2-3; possibly TRBD1 for D (5 bases). Per the germline V gene, CDR1 is SEHNR and CDR2 is FQNEAQ (reference sequence). V lost 1 base and J lost 9, with 8 bases in between. The CDR3 spans 12 residues. DNA of the CDR3: TGTGCCAGCAGCTTAGGCCCAGGGACGCAGTATTTT. Translated: CASSLGPGTQYF.

Here the CDR3 DNA reads TGTGCCAGCAGCCTCCGGGACGGTCGCGGCGGCTACACCTTC. It yields the protein CASSLRDGRGGYTF. The chain employs TRBV14 and TRBJ1-2; D is possibly TRBD1 (5 bases). Trimming cost V 4 bases and J 8 bases, with 17 bases left between them. CDR1 and CDR2 (germline): SGHDN, FVKESK. This CDR3 has 14 residues. The whole variable domain, remainder taken from reference TRBV14 and TRBJ1-2, is EAGVTQFPSHSVIEKGQTVTLRCDPISGHDNLYWYRRVMGKEIKFLLHFVKESKQDESGMPNNRFLAERTGGTYSTLKVQPAELEDSGVYFCASSLRDGRGGYTFGSGTRLTVV.

This clone was seen a single time. The rearrangement joins TRBV19 to TRBJ1-1; no reliable D call. V lost 3 bases to trimming and J lost 1 base, with 6 bases between them. The CDR3 runs 13 residues. Per the germline V gene, CDR1 is LNHDA and CDR2 is SQIVND (reference sequence). The DNA for the CDR3 is TGTGCCAGTAGTATTAGGGAGAACACTGAAGCTTTCTTT. The encoded protein is CASSIRENTEAFF.